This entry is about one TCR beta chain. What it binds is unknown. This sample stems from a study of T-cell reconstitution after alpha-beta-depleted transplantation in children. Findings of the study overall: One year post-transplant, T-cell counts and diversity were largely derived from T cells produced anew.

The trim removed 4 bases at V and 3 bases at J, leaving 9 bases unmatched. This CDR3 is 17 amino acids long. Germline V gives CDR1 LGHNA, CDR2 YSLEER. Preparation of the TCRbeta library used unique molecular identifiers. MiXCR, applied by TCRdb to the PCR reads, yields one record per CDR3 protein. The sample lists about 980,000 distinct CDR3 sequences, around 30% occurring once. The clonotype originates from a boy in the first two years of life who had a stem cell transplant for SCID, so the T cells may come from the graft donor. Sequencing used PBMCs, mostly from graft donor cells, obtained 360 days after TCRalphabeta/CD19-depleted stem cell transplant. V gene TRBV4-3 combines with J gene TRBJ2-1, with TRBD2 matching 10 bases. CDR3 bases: TGCGCCAGCAGCCCCGATTCTAGCGGGGGCCACTACAATGAGCAGTTCTTC. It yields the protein CASSPDSSGGHYNEQFF.